These 18 T cell receptor beta chains were sequenced from one sample in a study of blood T cell repertoires in COVID-19. Data came from immunoSEQ multiplex PCR; TCRdb stores just in-frame clones and leaves some out. Among some 390,000 clones listed, around 89% were seen once. The sample taken for sequencing was peripheral blood. Receptors were obtained from a woman aged 40 to 50 with COVID-19, enrolled during active disease.

This chain connects TRBV27 to TRBJ2-1, with D tentatively TRBD2 (5 bases). The CDR3 covers 16 residues. The germline V gene encodes CDR1 MNHEY and CDR2 SMNVEV (reference sequence). Deletions cut 4 bases from V and 0 bases from J, with 13 bases between. CDR3 region: CASSSRTYDSYNEQFF. For the CDR3, the DNA is TGTGCCAGCAGTTCAAGGACTTACGACTCCTACAATGAGCAGTTCTTC.

V is TRBV5-4 and J is TRBJ1-3; 9 bases are shared with TRBD1. Germline CDR1 SGHNT, CDR2 YYREEE (reference sequence). The length of the CDR3 is 15 residues. The trim removed 0 bases at V and 3 bases at J, leaving 1 base unmatched. The CDR3: CASSLAGQGGNTIYF. CDR3 in DNA: TGTGCCAGCAGCTTGGCGGGACAGGGTGGAAACACCATATATTTT.

The chain recombines TRBV4-2 with TRBJ2-3; 10 bases map to TRBD2. CDR1 is LGHNA, CDR2 YNFKEQ, per germline. The CDR3 is 16 amino acids. V was pared by 4 bases and J by 3 bases, with 7 bases of the junction left unmatched. This CDR3 reads CASSPGTSDRTDTQYF. In DNA form, the CDR3 reads TGTGCCAGCAGCCCAGGGACTAGCGATAGAACAGATACGCAGTATTTT.

The J gene is TRBJ1-1, the V gene TRBV6-2 or TRBV6-3; D gene uncertain. This CDR3 is built from 20 residues. V was cut by 3 bases and J by 0 bases, with 26 bases left in between. Germline CDR1 and CDR2: MNHEY and SVGEGT. In nucleotides, the CDR3 is TGTGCCAGCAGTTATGTTGCCGTTAGTGGCGGCGCCCGTATGAACACTGAAGCTTTCTTT. It translates to CASSYVAVSGGARMNTEAFF.

This chain links TRBV7-2 with TRBJ2-7; maybe TRBD1 (6 bases). Germline V gene sequence: CDR1 SGHTA, CDR2 FQGNSA. The CDR3 contains 13 residues. V was shortened by 6 bases and J by 3 bases, with 12 bases between the two germline ends. DNA of the CDR3: TGTGCCAGCAGTTCAGGGGACGGCTACGAGCAGTACTTC. Translated: CASSSGDGYEQYF.

This clone was counted once. The chain employs TRBV24-1 and TRBJ1-5; 7 bases match TRBD1. This CDR3 is built from 17 residues. V shed 3 bases, J shed 1 base, and the junction held 8 bases outside the gene matches. Germline-derived CDR1 and CDR2 are KGHDR and SFDVKD. CDR3 sequence: CATSDKPGGESNQPQHF. CDR3 coding DNA: TGTGCCACCAGTGATAAGCCAGGGGGAGAAAGCAATCAGCCCCAGCATTTT.

The J gene is TRBJ2-2, the V gene TRBV9; tentative D call: TRBD1 (7 bases). This CDR3 spans 16 amino acids. CDR1 SGDLS and CDR2 YYNGEE come from the germline V gene. Trimming pared 2 bases from V and 2 bases from J, leaving 13 bases between. As DNA, the CDR3 is TGTGCCAGCAGCGTCGGGCGGGACAGTAACACCGGGGAGCTGTTTTTT. Translated: CASSVGRDSNTGELFF.

V usage is TRBV5-1 and J usage is TRBJ1-6; D ambiguous. Germline V CDR1 and CDR2: SGHRS, YFSETQ. The ends were cut back, 5 bases at V and 10 bases at J, with 16 bases in the middle. This CDR3 has 14 amino acids. CDR3 sequence (DNA): TGCGCCAGCAGTCTCGATGCACAGCCGTCACCCCTCCACTTT. Translated: CASSLDAQPSPLHF. The full variable domain, in which reference TRBV5-1 and TRBJ1-6 provide the parts outside the CDR3, is KAGVTQTPRYLIKTRGQQVTLSCSPISGHRSVSWYQQTPGQGLQFLFEYFSETQRNKGNFPGRFSGRQFSNSRSEMNVSTLELGDSALYLCASSLDAQPSPLHFGNGTRLTVT.

This chain connects TRBV27 to TRBJ2-5; 14 bases are a match to TRBD2. There are 16 residues in the CDR3. Trimming cost V 4 bases and J 2 bases; bases outside gene matches: 3. Germline V gives CDR1 MNHEY, CDR2 SMNVEV (reference sequence). The CDR3 protein is CASSYGLAGGQETQYF. CDR3 nucleotides: TGTGCCAGCAGTTACGGACTAGCGGGGGGACAAGAGACCCAGTACTTC.

V and J are TRBV29-1 and TRBJ1-5; D possibly corresponds to TRBD1 (6 bases). Trimming removed 1 base from V and 6 bases from J, with 13 bases in between. The CDR3 contains 14 residues. Germline V gene sequence: CDR1 SQVTM, CDR2 ANQGSEA. This chain's CDR3 is CSVEVQGGGQPQHF. In DNA form, the CDR3 reads TGCAGCGTTGAAGTCCAGGGAGGGGGTCAGCCCCAGCATTTT.

The gene calls are TRBV5-1 and TRBJ1-2; possibly TRBD1 for D (6 bases). This CDR3 has 15 residues. The V gene lost 4 bases and the J gene lost 2 bases, with 15 bases spanning the gap. Germline V gene sequence: CDR1 SGHRS, CDR2 YFSETQ. The CDR3, as DNA: TGCGCCAGCAGCCAGACAAAGGGGGAGAACTATGGCTACACCTTC. Amino acid sequence: CASSQTKGENYGYTF.

This clone was counted a single time. The V call is TRBV6-2 or TRBV6-3, the J call TRBJ2-7; 9 bases agree with TRBD1. CDR1 and CDR2 (germline): MNHEY, SVGEGT. The CDR3 length is 19 residues. After removal of 5 bases from V and 2 bases from J, the junction contained 19 bases not matched to a gene. The DNA for the CDR3 is TGTGCCAGCAGTACCCCACTCGGGACAGGGAGACTATCTGCCTACGAGCAGTACTTC. It yields the protein CASSTPLGTGRLSAYEQYF.

The genes are TRBV28 and TRBJ1-1; D not certain. The CDR3 length is 14 residues. The germline V gene encodes CDR1 MDHEN and CDR2 SYDVKM. Trimming took off 4 bases at V and 1 base at J, with 10 bases between the two ends. The CDR3 loop reads CASSSGVQNTEAFF. DNA for the CDR3: TGTGCCAGCAGTTCGGGAGTGCAGAACACTGAAGCTTTCTTT. The variable domain in full, completed from reference TRBV28 and TRBJ1-1, reads DVKVTQSSRYLVKRTGEKVFLECVQDMDHENMFWYRQDPGLGLRLIYFSYDVKMKEKGDIPEGYSVSREKKERFSLILESASTNQTSMYLCASSSGVQNTEAFFGQGTRLTVV.

V and J are TRBV23-1 and TRBJ2-3; 14 nucleotides agree with TRBD2. TRBV23-1 is an open reading frame whose function is uncertain. The CDR3 sequence is 18 residues long. The junction had 9 bases not matched to a gene; V was cut back by 4 bases and J by 3 bases. CDR3 DNA sequence: TGCGCCAGCAGTCGTCGGGGACTAGCGGGAGATGGGACAGATACGCAGTATTTT. Its translation is CASSRRGLAGDGTDTQYF.

This rearrangement joins TRBV2 to TRBJ1-6, with a possible D match to TRBD1 (5 bases). V lost 4 bases, J lost 7 bases, and 14 bases lay in between. Germline CDR1 reads SNHLY; CDR2 reads FYNNEI. CDR3 length: 15 residues. The CDR3 bases are TGTGCCAGCAGTGTTGAGGCAGGGCTGAATTCACCCCTCCACTTT. Translating it yields CASSVEAGLNSPLHF.

Only one count was recorded for this clone. CDR3 DNA: TGTGCCAGCTCACCCAACCCCTCAGGGGCCACTTATTCACCCCTCCACTTT. The encoded protein is CASSPNPSGATYSPLHF. The chain has TRBV18 and TRBJ1-6; D possibly corresponds to TRBD1 (6 bases). This CDR3 is built from 17 residues. Germline V gene sequence: CDR1 KGHSH, CDR2 LQKENI. Between the trimmed V and J ends, which lost 3 bases and 8 bases, there was a span of 20 bases.

The chain combines TRBV6-5 with TRBJ1-6; 7 bases line up with TRBD1. Germline trimming cut 10 bases from V and 7 bases from J; bases unmatched to any gene: 10. The V gene's germline CDR1 is MNHEY and CDR2 SVGAGI. The CDR3 consists of 14 residues. Written as DNA, the CDR3 is TGTGCCACCACTTTGGACAGGCTGAATTCACCCCTCCACTTT. Protein product: CATTLDRLNSPLHF.

This rearrangement joins TRBV7-2 to TRBJ2-7; 7 bases agree with TRBD1. The CDR3 runs to 13 residues. V shed 5 bases, J shed 3 bases, and the junction held 4 bases outside the gene matches. The germline V gene has CDR1 SGHTA and CDR2 FQGNSA. This chain's CDR3 is CASSRRTGYEQYF. In DNA form, the CDR3 reads TGTGCCAGCAGCCGGAGGACAGGCTACGAGCAGTACTTC.